One and the same sample provided the 21 T cell receptor beta chains below, sequenced in a study of blood T cell repertoires in COVID-19. Sequencing was performed with immunoSEQ multiplex PCR; in TCRdb, only in-frame clones are kept and a portion is missing. The table records approximately 140,000 clones, over 75% of them present only once. Sequenced input: peripheral blood. These receptors all stem from a woman aged 60-70 years with COVID-19, enrolled during active disease.

This sequence joins TRBV9 and TRBJ2-1; 10 bases are a match to TRBD2. The CDR3 runs 14 residues. V was pared by 0 bases and J by 10 bases, with 4 bases of the junction left unmatched. Germline values: CDR1 SGDLS, CDR2 YYNGEE. The CDR3 nucleotides read TGTGCCAGCAGCGTAGAAGCGGGGGGGCACGAGCAGTTCTTC. Its translation: CASSVEAGGHEQFF.

CDR3 sequence reads: CASSEAGGTNTEAFF. The CDR3 DNA is TGCGCCAGCAGTGAAGCCGGGGGGACGAACACTGAAGCTTTCTTT. The chain recombines TRBV10-1 with TRBJ1-1, with D maybe TRBD1 (5 bases). Germline V gene data show CDR1 as WNHNN and CDR2 as SYGVQD (reference sequence). This CDR3 contains 15 residues. V lost 3 bases, J lost 1 base, and 12 bases lay in between.

In this sample, this clone turned up a few times. The chain couples TRBV4-3 to TRBJ1-3; D not resolved. The CDR3 is 16 residues long. V was shortened by 1 base and J by 4 bases, with 14 bases between the two germline ends. Germline V gives CDR1 LGHNA, CDR2 YSLEER. The CDR3 protein is CASSQAHEDMGNTIYF. CDR3 in DNA: TGCGCCAGCAGCCAAGCACACGAAGACATGGGAAACACCATATATTTT.

This clone has just a few counts. The chain couples TRBV6-4 to TRBJ2-1; 7 positions agree with TRBD1. The germline V gene encodes CDR1 MRHNA and CDR2 SNTAGT. The CDR3 consists of 16 residues. The trim removed 0 bases at V and 5 bases at J, leaving 7 bases unmatched. CDR3 DNA sequence: TGTGCCAGCAGTGACTCACGAGGGGGCGCCCACAATGAGCAGTTCTTC. This gives the protein CASSDSRGGAHNEQFF.

The chain joins TRBV15 to TRBJ1-4, with TRBD1 as a possible D gene (6 bases). The CDR3 has 14 amino acids. V lost 8 bases and J lost 4, with 14 bases in between. CDR1 and CDR2 from the germline V gene are LNHNV and YYDKDF (reference sequence). CDR3 DNA: TGTGCCACCGGGAGGGAAGGGGGTAATGAAAAACTGTTTTTT. It specifies CATGREGGNEKLFF.

This chain joins TRBV7-2 and TRBJ2-5, with a tentative D call TRBD1 (5 bases). CDR3 size: 15 residues. Trimming pared 2 bases from V and 5 bases from J, leaving 15 bases between. The germline CDR1 and CDR2 sequences are SGHTA and FQGNSA. This CDR3 is CASSLFGAGEETQYF. CDR3 DNA: TGTGCCAGCAGCTTATTTGGGGCCGGTGAGGAGACCCAGTACTTC.

The rearrangement links TRBV24-1 to TRBJ1-2; no definite D call. CDR3 length: 13 residues. Deletions cut 3 bases from V and 4 bases from J, with 8 bases between. Germline V gene lookup returns CDR1 KGHDR and CDR2 SFDVKD. The DNA for the CDR3 is TGTGCCACCAGTGATGCCACGGTCTATGGCTACACCTTC. Translated: CATSDATVYGYTF.

The chain joins TRBV24-1 to TRBJ1-1; a weak D match, TRBD1 (5 bases). V was shortened by 0 bases and J by 5 bases, with 6 bases between the two germline ends. The CDR3 length is 13 residues. Germline CDR1 KGHDR, CDR2 SFDVKD. This chain's CDR3 is CATSDLRGTEAFF. In DNA, the CDR3 is TGTGCCACCAGTGATTTGCGGGGGACTGAAGCTTTCTTT.

The gene calls are TRBV28 and TRBJ2-7; D call uncertain. With 3 bases removed from V and 0 bases from J, the gap between germline ends came to 12 bases. CDR3 length: 15 residues. Germline V CDR1 and CDR2: MDHEN, SYDVKM. The CDR3 reads CASSLRWVSSYEQYF. The CDR3, as DNA: TGTGCCAGCAGTTTGCGGTGGGTAAGCTCCTACGAGCAGTACTTC.

The chain joins TRBV6-2 or TRBV6-3 to TRBJ1-5; unclear D gene. Trimming removed 0 bases from V and 0 bases from J, with 12 bases in between. From germline, CDR1 is MNHEY and CDR2 SVGEGT. This CDR3 is 17 amino acids long. The CDR3 is CASSYSPPGYSNQPQHF. The CDR3 DNA follows: TGTGCCAGCAGTTACTCTCCCCCCGGTTATAGCAATCAGCCCCAGCATTTT.

The genes are TRBV19 and TRBJ2-7; 11 nucleotides agree with TRBD2. Unmatched junction bases numbered 8, after V lost 4 bases and J lost 3 bases. Per the germline V gene, CDR1 is LNHDA and CDR2 is SQIVND (reference sequence). The CDR3 runs to 16 residues. The CDR3 region is CASSTSRLAGRYEQYF. For the CDR3, the DNA is TGTGCCAGTAGTACATCAAGACTAGCGGGGCGCTACGAGCAGTACTTC. Variable domain in full (rest from reference TRBV19 and TRBJ2-7): DGGITQSPKYLFRKEGQNVTLSCEQNLNHDAMYWYRQDPGQGLRLIYYSQIVNDFQKGDIAEGYSVSREKKESFPLTVTSAQKNPTAFYLCASSTSRLAGRYEQYFGPGTRLTVT.

The J gene is TRBJ1-2, the V gene TRBV27, with D maybe TRBD1 (6 bases). This CDR3 comprises 17 residues. Germline V lookup: CDR1 MNHEY, CDR2 SMNVEV (reference sequence). The ends were cut back, 3 bases at V and 0 bases at J, with 17 bases in the middle. Here the CDR3 DNA reads TGTGCCAGCAGTTTTACGGACAGAGGGGTAGCTAACTATGGCTACACCTTC. Amino acid sequence: CASSFTDRGVANYGYTF.

The rearrangement joins TRBV19 to TRBJ2-1; perhaps TRBD1 as D (6 bases). Germline V gene data show CDR1 as LNHDA and CDR2 as SQIVND (reference sequence). With 4 bases removed from V and 3 bases from J, the gap between germline ends came to 19 bases. The CDR3 runs 17 residues. CDR3 DNA: TGTGCCAGTAGTAGTAAAGAGCCGGGACACCACTACAATGAGCAGTTCTTC. Protein sequence: CASSSKEPGHHYNEQFF.

The rearrangement links TRBV6-5 to TRBJ2-1, with 11 bases aligning to TRBD1. J lost 6 bases, V lost 7 bases, and 5 bases had no gene match. Germline lookup yields CDR1 MNHEY and CDR2 SVGAGI. CDR3 length equals 14 residues. DNA for the CDR3: TGTGCCAGCACCGTGGACAGGGGGCTCAATGAGCAGTTCTTC. Protein: CASTVDRGLNEQFF.

This clone is a singleton in its sample. This chain connects TRBV10-3 to TRBJ2-1, with 12 bases aligning to TRBD2. V lost 11 bases to trimming and J lost 8 bases; unmatched junction nucleotides: 4. The CDR3 spans 12 residues. Germline lookup yields CDR1 ENHRY and CDR2 SYGVKD. The CDR3 region is CAVGTSGHEQFF. The CDR3 DNA reads TGTGCCGTAGGGACTAGCGGGCATGAGCAGTTCTTC.

The chain joins TRBV4-1 to TRBJ1-5, with D unresolved. Germline V gene sequence: CDR1 MGHRA, CDR2 YSYEKL. This CDR3 region has 13 residues. V lost 0 bases and J 9 bases, leaving 9 bases between the germline ends. The CDR3 reads CASSQDGRGPQHF. DNA of the CDR3: TGCGCCAGCAGCCAAGATGGGAGAGGGCCCCAGCATTTT.

The chain links TRBV18 to TRBJ2-2; 9 bases fit TRBD1. Germline CDR1 KGHSH, CDR2 LQKENI. The CDR3 covers 15 residues. The ends lost 3 bases at V and 6 bases at J; junction bases unmatched: 5. The CDR3 reads CASSPTGGGPGELFF. The CDR3 DNA reads as TGTGCCAGCTCACCTACAGGGGGCGGACCCGGGGAGCTGTTTTTT.

This clone was counted between two and nine times. The V and J genes are TRBV12-3 or TRBV12-4 and TRBJ1-2; D gene ambiguous. The CDR3 totals 12 residues. Deletions cut 6 bases from V and 12 bases from J, with 17 bases between. CDR3 sequence: CASRRASRDDTF. CDR3 in DNA: TGTGCCAGCAGGAGAGCCTCTAGAGATGACACCTTC.

The genes are TRBV19 and TRBJ2-7, with 10 bases that match TRBD1. Per the germline V gene, CDR1 is LNHDA and CDR2 is SQIVND (reference sequence). The CDR3 is made up of 15 amino acids. The junction had 7 bases not matched to a gene; V was cut back by 5 bases and J by 3 bases. CDR3 amino acids: CASSSRDRGFYEQYF. The CDR3 coding sequence is TGTGCCAGTAGTTCCCGGGACAGGGGTTTCTACGAGCAGTACTTC.

V is TRBV2 and J is TRBJ1-2, with 7 nucleotides matching TRBD1. Per the germline V gene, CDR1 is SNHLY and CDR2 is FYNNEI. The CDR3 contains 14 residues. The V gene end was trimmed by 6 bases and the J gene end by 1 base; junction bases not matched to a gene: 5. CDR3 sequence: CASSLDRDNYGYTF. The DNA of the CDR3 is TGTGCCAGCAGCTTAGACAGGGATAACTATGGCTACACCTTC. Full variable domain (outside the CDR3, taken from reference TRBV2 and TRBJ1-2): EPEVTQTPSHQVTQMGQEVILRCVPISNHLYFYWYRQILGQKVEFLVSFYNNEISEKSEIFDDQFSVERPDGSNFTLKIRSTKLEDSAMYFCASSLDRDNYGYTFGSGTRLTVV.

Only a few counts were recorded for this clone. The chain is built from TRBV19 and TRBJ1-5; possibly TRBD1 for D (6 bases). The length of the CDR3 is 13 residues. The germline gives CDR1 LNHDA, CDR2 SQIVND (reference sequence). The V gene lost 6 bases and the J gene lost 4 bases, with 10 bases spanning the gap. The CDR3 nucleotides read TGTGCCAGTAGGTACAGGGAGAATCAGCCCCAGCATTTT. Translation gives CASRYRENQPQHF.